This TCR beta chain was sequenced in a study of long-term antiretroviral therapy in people with HIV. Overall study findings and caveats: Whereas controls had wider CDR3 length ranges, HIV repertoires had narrower ones.

Trimming removed 5 bases from V and 5 bases from J, with 10 bases in between. The germline V gene has CDR1 SEHNR and CDR2 FQNEAQ (reference sequence). There are 13 residues in the CDR3. Run at survey level, the immunoSEQ assay was version v3.0. Profiled with immunoSEQ multiplex PCR; TCRdb holds only in-frame clones, not every one. The table lists some 22,000 clones, approximately 86% of them singletons, with 4.6% in the top ten. For this clone: The antigen is not known.

HIV-positive participants all received treatment in the United States. The origin of this receptor is a man aged 60-69 years with HIV. The chain combines TRBV7-9 with TRBJ1-5, with D possibly matching TRBD1 (5 bases). The sample in question was unsorted PBMCs, obtained 1.3 years after starting antiretroviral therapy. The CDR3 reads CASSVRGDQPQHF. The CDR3 nucleotides are TGTGCCAGCAGCGTCCGGGGGGATCAGCCCCAGCATTTT.